These 8 T cell receptor beta chains share one sample of origin, sequenced in a study of memory CD8 T cells in hepatitis C reinfection. The time point denotes: peak reinfection, 3 to 8 weeks after reinfection detection. Sorted cells were sequenced directly ex vivo without any in vitro expansion. Sequencing used immunoSEQ multiplex PCR; TCRdb keeps in-frame clones, though not all of them. The sample has 35,000 to 50,000 clones; roughly 90% are singletons. Specimen: naive CD8+ T cells sorted from blood. These TCRs come from a man aged 18 to 30 with hepatitis C virus infection.

V is TRBV6-1 and J is TRBJ2-3, with 7 bases fitting TRBD2. With 3 bases clipped from V and 3 bases from J, the junction kept 9 bases outside the gene matches. Germline V gene lookup returns CDR1 MNHNS and CDR2 SASEGT. The CDR3 loop spans 16 amino acids. The CDR3 bases are TGTGCCAGCAGTGAGCGAAGCGGGGTAGGGACAGATACGCAGTATTTT. Translating gives CASSERSGVGTDTQYF.

J is TRBJ2-7 and V is TRBV5-1; 9 positions agree with TRBD1. Germline-derived CDR1 and CDR2 are SGHRS and YFSETQ. Losses at the gene ends were 0 bases for V and 0 bases for J; bases not matched to a gene: 10. The CDR3 is 18 residues long. The CDR3 region is CASSLGQGVILGSYEQYF. The CDR3 nucleotides are TGCGCCAGCAGCTTGGGACAGGGGGTGATCCTTGGCTCCTACGAGCAGTACTTC.

This clone came up a few times. The chain joins TRBV10-1 to TRBJ2-2, with D perhaps TRBD1 (6 bases). V lost 3 bases and J lost 4, with 15 bases in between. Germline V gene sequence: CDR1 WNHNN, CDR2 SYGVQD (reference sequence). The length of the CDR3 is 16 residues. Here the CDR3 reads CASSDRGTSGTGELFF. For the CDR3, the DNA is TGCGCCAGCAGTGATAGGGGGACGTCGGGCACCGGGGAGCTGTTTTTT.

This chain connects TRBV29-1 to TRBJ2-6; 7 nucleotides agree with TRBD1. CDR1 is SQVTM, CDR2 ANQGSEA, per germline. The CDR3 contains 17 residues. Trimming took 6 bases from V and 0 from J; bases not matched to a gene: 11. The CDR3 DNA is TGCAGCGTGTCATCGGACAGGCCTTCCTCTGGGGCCAACGTCCTGACTTTC. Its translation: CSVSSDRPSSGANVLTF.

CDR3 in DNA: TGTGCCAGCAGTGAGGGGGACTACCCCGTAGAGCAGTACTTC. This translates into CASSEGDYPVEQYF. The gene calls are TRBV2 and TRBJ2-7; 7 bases fit TRBD2. J lost 7 bases, V lost 3 bases, and 9 bases had no gene match. This CDR3 contains 14 residues. CDR1 SNHLY and CDR2 FYNNEI come from the germline V gene.

This chain links TRBV7-2 with TRBJ2-2, with TRBD1 matching over 10 bases. CDR3 length equals 16 residues. Germline CDR1 is SGHTA and CDR2 is FQGNSA. The V and J ends lost 4 bases and 3 bases, in that order; junction bases with no gene match: 5. CDR3 protein: CASSWIGTGDTGELFF. The CDR3 bases are TGTGCCAGCAGCTGGATAGGGACAGGGGACACCGGGGAGCTGTTTTTT.

This clone was observed a few times. This chain uses TRBV4-1 with TRBJ2-2, with 7 bases lining up with TRBD1. Germline V gives CDR1 MGHRA, CDR2 YSYEKL. Trimming took 4 bases from V and 6 from J; bases not matched to a gene: 11. This CDR3 contains 16 residues. CDR3 sequence reads: CASSPGQASPSGELFF. The DNA for the CDR3 is TGCGCCAGCAGCCCTGGACAGGCCAGCCCCTCCGGGGAGCTGTTTTTT.

The gene calls are TRBV4-1 and TRBJ1-1; 7 bases map to TRBD1. The CDR3 consists of 14 residues. The V gene's germline CDR1 is MGHRA and CDR2 YSYEKL. Losses at the gene ends were 0 bases for V and 8 bases for J; bases not matched to a gene: 6. CDR3 sequence reads: CASSQDPATGEAFF. For the CDR3, the DNA is TGCGCCAGCAGCCAAGATCCGGCGACAGGGGAAGCTTTCTTT.